The source of this TCR beta chain is a study of early T cells in non-severe SARS-CoV-2 infection. Overall study context: The study sequenced bulk RNA from unsorted whole blood, with chains unpaired.

Attached unique molecular identifiers marked individual cDNA molecules. Each CDR3 protein gets one entry after TCRdb re-called the 5' RACE reads with MiXCR. Of some 28,000 distinct CDR3 sequences in the sample, under 6.5% were seen once. This clonotype came up many times. Its target is unknown. Overall study findings and caveats: In VDJdb matching, anti-spike CD8 responses were favored while private and CD4 specificities went missing.

The receptor was isolated from an adult who was a healthcare worker with PCR-confirmed SARS-CoV-2 infection or an uninfected control (not recorded which). Sequencing was done on a sample of whole blood.

CDR3 nucleotide sequence: TGCAGTGCTAGAGGTAGCGGGACAGATACGCAGTATTTT. Amino acids: CSARGSGTDTQYF. The rearrangement uses TRBV20-1 and TRBJ2-3, with 7 bases matching TRBD2. The CDR3 contains 13 residues. Germline CDR1 DFQATT, CDR2 SNEGSKA (reference sequence). The junction had 1 base not matched to a gene; V was cut back by 1 base and J by 3 bases.